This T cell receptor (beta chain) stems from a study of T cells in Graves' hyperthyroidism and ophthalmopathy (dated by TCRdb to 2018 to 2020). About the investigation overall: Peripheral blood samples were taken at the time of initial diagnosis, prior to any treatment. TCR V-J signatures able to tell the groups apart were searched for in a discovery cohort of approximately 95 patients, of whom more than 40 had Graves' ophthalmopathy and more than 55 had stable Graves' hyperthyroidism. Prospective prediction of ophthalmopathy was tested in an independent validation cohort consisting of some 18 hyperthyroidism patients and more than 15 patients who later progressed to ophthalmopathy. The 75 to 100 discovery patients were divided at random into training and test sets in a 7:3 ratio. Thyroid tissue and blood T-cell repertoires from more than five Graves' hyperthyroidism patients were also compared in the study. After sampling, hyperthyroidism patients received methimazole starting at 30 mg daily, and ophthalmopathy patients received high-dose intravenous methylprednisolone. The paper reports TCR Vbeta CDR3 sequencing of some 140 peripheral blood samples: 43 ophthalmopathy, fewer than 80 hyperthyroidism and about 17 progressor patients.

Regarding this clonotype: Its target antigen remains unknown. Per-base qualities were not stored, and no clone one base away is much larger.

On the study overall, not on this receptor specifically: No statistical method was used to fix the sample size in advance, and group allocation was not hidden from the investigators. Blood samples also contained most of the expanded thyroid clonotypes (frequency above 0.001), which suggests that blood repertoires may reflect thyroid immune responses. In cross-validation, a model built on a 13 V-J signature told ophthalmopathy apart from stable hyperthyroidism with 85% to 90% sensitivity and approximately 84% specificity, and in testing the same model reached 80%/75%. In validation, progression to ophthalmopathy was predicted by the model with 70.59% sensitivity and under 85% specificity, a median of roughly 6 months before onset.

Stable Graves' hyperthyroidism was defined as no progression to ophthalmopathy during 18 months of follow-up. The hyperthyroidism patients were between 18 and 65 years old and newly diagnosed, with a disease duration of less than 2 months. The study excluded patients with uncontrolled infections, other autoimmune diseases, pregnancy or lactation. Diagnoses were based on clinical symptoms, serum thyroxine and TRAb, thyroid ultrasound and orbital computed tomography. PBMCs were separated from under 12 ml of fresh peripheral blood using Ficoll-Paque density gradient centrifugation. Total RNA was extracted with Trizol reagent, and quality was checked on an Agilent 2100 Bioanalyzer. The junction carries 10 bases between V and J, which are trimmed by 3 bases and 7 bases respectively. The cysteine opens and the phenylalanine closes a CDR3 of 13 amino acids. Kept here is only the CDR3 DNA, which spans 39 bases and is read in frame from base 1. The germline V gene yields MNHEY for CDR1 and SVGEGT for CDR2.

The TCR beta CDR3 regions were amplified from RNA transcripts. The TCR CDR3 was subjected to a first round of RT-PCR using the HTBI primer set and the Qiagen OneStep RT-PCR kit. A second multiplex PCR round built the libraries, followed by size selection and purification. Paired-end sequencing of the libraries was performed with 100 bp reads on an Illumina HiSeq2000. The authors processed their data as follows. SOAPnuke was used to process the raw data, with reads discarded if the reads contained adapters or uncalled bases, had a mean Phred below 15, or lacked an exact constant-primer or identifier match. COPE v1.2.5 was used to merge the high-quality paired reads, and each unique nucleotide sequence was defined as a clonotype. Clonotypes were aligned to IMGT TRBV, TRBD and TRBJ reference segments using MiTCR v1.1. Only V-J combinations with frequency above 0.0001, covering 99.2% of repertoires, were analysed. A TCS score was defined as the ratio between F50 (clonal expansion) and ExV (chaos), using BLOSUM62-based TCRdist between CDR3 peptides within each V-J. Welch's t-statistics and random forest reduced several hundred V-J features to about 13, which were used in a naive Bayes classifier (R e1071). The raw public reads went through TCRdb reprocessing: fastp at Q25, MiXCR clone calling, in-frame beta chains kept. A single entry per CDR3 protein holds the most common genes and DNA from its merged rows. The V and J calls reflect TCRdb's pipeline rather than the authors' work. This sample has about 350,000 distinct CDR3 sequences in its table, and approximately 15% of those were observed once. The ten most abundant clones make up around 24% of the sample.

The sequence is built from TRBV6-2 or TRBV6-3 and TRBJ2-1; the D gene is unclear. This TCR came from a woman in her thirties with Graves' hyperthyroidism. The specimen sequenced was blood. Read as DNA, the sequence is TGTGCCAGCAGTTATGAGGTTTTTAATGAGCAGTTCTTC. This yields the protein CASSYEVFNEQFF.